This TCR beta chain was identified during a study of molecular identifiers for immune sequencing clone quantification. Study-wide context: Four portions were sequenced after RNA from around 20,000 or 100,000 naive CD8 cells was split five ways in replicates.

Whole-study results and caveats: Barcode-sharing identical TCR molecules could underestimate highly expanded clone sizes. Effector cells kept over 98% of their molecules in clones above 20 RNA copies, while naive cells kept under 1% there.

This CDR3 has 13 amino acids. Trimming cost V 3 bases and J 0 bases, with 9 bases left between them. CDR1 and CDR2 (germline): DFQATT, SNEGSKA (reference sequence). TCRdb processed the PCR reads anew with MiXCR; each CDR3 protein has one entry. The table shows roughly 100,000 distinct CDR3 sequences, with 30% to 35% occurring only once. Points on this clonotype: The antigen is not known.

The TCR sequence derives from a human donor in good health. Some libraries in this study had Jurkat cell RNA spiked in. This chain uses TRBV20-1 with TRBJ2-7; a possible D gene is TRBD1 (5 bases). The sequencing input was naive CD8+ T cells from blood, with Jurkat cell RNA spiked in. Sample subset: FACS-sorted CD8+CD4-CCR7+CD45RA+ naive T cells. The CDR3 sequence is CSARTASSYEQYF. CDR3 bases: TGCAGTGCTAGGACAGCGAGCTCCTACGAGCAGTACTTC.